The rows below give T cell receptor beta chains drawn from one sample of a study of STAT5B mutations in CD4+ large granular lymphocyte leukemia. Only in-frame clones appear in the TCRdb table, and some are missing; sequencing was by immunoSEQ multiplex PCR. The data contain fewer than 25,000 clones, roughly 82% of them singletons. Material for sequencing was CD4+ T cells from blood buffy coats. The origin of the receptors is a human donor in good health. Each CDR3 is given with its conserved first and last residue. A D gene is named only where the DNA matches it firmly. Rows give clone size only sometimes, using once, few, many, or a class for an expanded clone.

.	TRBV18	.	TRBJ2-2	TGTGCCAGCTCACCGGCGACAGGATTAAACACCGGGGAGCTGTTTTTT	CASSPATGLNTGELFF
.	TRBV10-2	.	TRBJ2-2	TGCGCCAGCAGTGAAGGGAACCGCAACACCGGGGAGCTGTTTTTT	CASSEGNRNTGELFF
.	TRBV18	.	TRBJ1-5	TGTGCCAGCTCACCAAACCAGTACAGCCAGCCCCAGCATTTT	CASSPNQYSQPQHF
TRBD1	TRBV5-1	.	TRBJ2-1	TGCGCCAGCAGCTTGGGGGGGACAGGGAGCTACAATGAGCAGTTCTTC	CASSLGGTGSYNEQFF
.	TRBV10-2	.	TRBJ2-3	TGCGCCAGCAGTGAGCAGGGCGCGAGAGATACGCAGTATTTT	CASSEQGARDTQYF
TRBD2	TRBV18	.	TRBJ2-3	TGTGCCAGCTCACCGCGAACTAGCGGGGGCAGAGATACGCAGTATTTT	CASSPRTSGGRDTQYF
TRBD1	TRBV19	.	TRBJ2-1	TGTGCCAGTAGTCCCCGGGGCAGGGGGAATGAGCAGTTCTTC	CASSPRGRGNEQFF
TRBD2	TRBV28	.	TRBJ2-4	TGTGCCAGCAGTTTGGGGGGGGTATCCAAAAACATTCAGTACTTC	CASSLGGVSKNIQYF
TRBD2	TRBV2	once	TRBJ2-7	TGTGCCAGCAGCCCAAGCGGGGGGAGCTCCTACGAGCAGTACTTC	CASSPSGGSSYEQYF
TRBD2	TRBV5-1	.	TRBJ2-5	TGCGCCAGCAGCTTGGCCAGCGGGGGGGCTGAGACCCAGTACTTC	CASSLASGGAETQYF
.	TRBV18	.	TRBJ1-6	TGTGCCAGCTCACGCGCACGTAATTCACCCCTCCACTTT	CASSRARNSPLHF
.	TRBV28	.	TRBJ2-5	TGTGCCAGCAGGCTCGCCGGAGGGAGAGCTTCAGGGACCCAGTACTTC	CASRLAGGRASGTQYF
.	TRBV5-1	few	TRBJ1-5	TGCGCCAGCAGTCTTGACAGTAGCAATCAGCCCCAGCATTTT	CASSLDSSNQPQHF
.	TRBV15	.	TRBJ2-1	TGTGCCACCAGCAGAGGGGGAGGTCTGGGTCAAGGGGGCAATGAGCAGTTCTTC	CATSRGGGLGQGGNEQFF
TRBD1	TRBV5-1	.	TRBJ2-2	TGCGCCAGCAGCTTGGCTTGGTCACAGGGGGCGTCCGGGGAGCTGTTTTTT	CASSLAWSQGASGELFF
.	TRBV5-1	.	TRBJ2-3	TGCGCCAGCAGCTTGAGGGGCACAGATACGCAGTATTTT	CASSLRGTDTQYF
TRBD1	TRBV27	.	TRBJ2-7	TGTGCCAGCAGTGGACAGGGGGATTCCTACGAGCAGTACTTC	CASSGQGDSYEQYF
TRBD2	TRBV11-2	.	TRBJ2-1	TGTGCCAGCAGCGCCACGCTGACTAGCGGGAGGGCCTCTAAGAATGAGCAGTTCTTC	CASSATLTSGRASKNEQFF
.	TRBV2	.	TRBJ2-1	TGTGCCAGCAGCCCGCACAGACCCGACAATGAGCAGTTCTTC	CASSPHRPDNEQFF
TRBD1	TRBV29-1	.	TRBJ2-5	TGCAGCGTCCTCCTCTGGGACAGCCAAGAGACCCAGTACTTC	CSVLLWDSQETQYF
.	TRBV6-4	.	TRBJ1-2	TGTGCCAGCAGTGCTACAGGCGCAAGGGGCTACACCTTC	CASSATGARGYTF
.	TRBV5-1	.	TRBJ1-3	TGCGCCAGCAGCTTGGCTCAGCTCTCTGGAAACACCATATATTTT	CASSLAQLSGNTIYF
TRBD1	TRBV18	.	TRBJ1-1	TGTGCCAGCTCAGTCGTCCGGGCAGGGGGCAGGAGAGATGAAGCTTTCTTT	CASSVVRAGGRRDEAFF
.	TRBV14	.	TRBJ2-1	TGTGCCAGCAACTTCGGGAGTCCCTACAATGAGCAGTTCTTC	CASNFGSPYNEQFF
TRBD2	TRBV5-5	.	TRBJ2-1	TGTGCCAGCAATGACGGGAGGTCCAATGAGCAGTTCTTC	CASNDGRSNEQFF
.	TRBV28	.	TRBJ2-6	TGTGCCAGCAGTTTAGGCGGTCTCCCAACCAACGTCCTGACTTTC	CASSLGGLPTNVLTF
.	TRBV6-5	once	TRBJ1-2	TGTGCCAGCAGTTACAGGCAGGGGCACTATGGCTACACCTTC	CASSYRQGHYGYTF
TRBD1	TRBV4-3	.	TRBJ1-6	TGCGCCAGCAGCCAAGAGGCAGGGGGTAATTCACCCCTCCACTTT	CASSQEAGGNSPLHF
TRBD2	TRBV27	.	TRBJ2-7	TGTGCCAGCAGTTTTAGCGGGGTTACCTACGAGCAGTACTTC	CASSFSGVTYEQYF
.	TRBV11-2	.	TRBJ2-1	TGTGCCAGCAGCCGCGCCAATGAGCAGTTCTTC	CASSRANEQFF
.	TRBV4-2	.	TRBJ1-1	TGTGCCAGCAGCACTAGACAGCAAGGGTTCACTGAAGCTTTCTTT	CASSTRQQGFTEAFF
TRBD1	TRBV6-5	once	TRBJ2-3	TGTGCCAGCAGTAGGACAGGGGTTGCAGATACGCAGTATTTT	CASSRTGVADTQYF
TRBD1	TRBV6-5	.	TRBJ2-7	TGTGCCAGCAGCCGGACAGGGCCCTACTCCTACGAGCAGTACTTC	CASSRTGPYSYEQYF
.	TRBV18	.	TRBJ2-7	TGTGCCAGCTCACGGGACGGAGGCGGTTACGAGCAGTACTTC	CASSRDGGGYEQYF
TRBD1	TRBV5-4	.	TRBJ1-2	TGTGCCAGCAGCTTGGGGGGGACAGGGCCCCTTAACTATGGCTACACCTTC	CASSLGGTGPLNYGYTF
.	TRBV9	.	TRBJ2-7	TGTGCCAGCAGCGTAGCTCTCGAAGGGCGGGAGCAGTACTTC	CASSVALEGREQYF
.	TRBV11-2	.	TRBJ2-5	TGTGCCAGCAGCTTAATCCACGGGTACGAGACCCAGTACTTC	CASSLIHGYETQYF
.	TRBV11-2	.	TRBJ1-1	TGTGCCAGCAGCTTAGACAGTAACACTGAAGCTTTCTTT	CASSLDSNTEAFF
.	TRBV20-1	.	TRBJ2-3	TGCAGTGCTAGCCGAGATACGCAGTATTTT	CSASRDTQYF
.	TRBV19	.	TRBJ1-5	TGTGCCAGTAGTATAGAAGGGTCTGGACAGCCCCAGCATTTT	CASSIEGSGQPQHF
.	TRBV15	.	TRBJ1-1	TGTGCCACCAGCAGGGACACAGGGAACACTGAAGCTTTCTTT	CATSRDTGNTEAFF
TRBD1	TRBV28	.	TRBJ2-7	TGTGCCAGCAGTCCCCAGCCGGGACAGGGGGTAGGCCAGTACTTC	CASSPQPGQGVGQYF
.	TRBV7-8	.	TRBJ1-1	TGTGCCAGCAGCTTATTGGGGCAGAATGAAGCTTTCTTT	CASSLLGQNEAFF